The rows below give T cell receptor beta chains drawn from one sample of a study of T cell responses to AZD1222 COVID-19 vaccine. TCRdb's copy holds only in-frame clones and misses some; the assay was immunoSEQ multiplex PCR. Counted here are about 110,000 clones, less than 95% occurring once; the ten biggest clones make up 2.5% to 3%. The specimen comprised peripheral blood, sampled 28 days after the second AZD1222 dose. The receptors originated from an adult who received the AZD1222 COVID-19 vaccine. CDR3s include the opening cysteine and the closing phenylalanine or tryptophan. Only some rows state a clone size, as once, few, many or a class for expanded clones.

v_gene	abundance	CDR3aa
TRBV4-1	-	CASSPRQGMNTEAFF
TRBV6-5	-	CASKVDRRGTGELFF
TRBV7-2	-	CASSLVTGVYGYTF
TRBV2	-	CASSESGMNTEAFF
TRBV10-3	-	CAISDGEGVGTDTQYF
TRBV10-3	-	CAISEIKRSSTDTQYF
TRBV7-9	-	CASSLADGPQYF
TRBV28	-	CASSLDPANYGYTF
TRBV19	-	CASTEDLLQETQYF
TRBV27	-	CASSLGQGAGETQYF
TRBV6-5	-	CASNRGDLTDTQYF
TRBV12-5	once	CASGLGSPNNEQFF
TRBV6-5	-	CASSYNTGGNSPLHF
TRBV18	-	CASSLRGGAFDTEAFF
TRBV4-1	-	CASSQYGQSVFYGYTF
TRBV25-1	-	CASSESANNYGYTF
TRBV7-9	-	CASSHSAEGVEQYF
TRBV18	-	CASSSGSTYNEQFF
TRBV21-1	-	CASGCTYNEQFF
TRBV24-1	-	CATSEGREVDPYNEQFF
TRBV11-3	-	CASSQGLASAGELFF
TRBV5-1	-	CASYSAYSSYNEQFF
TRBV13	-	CASSYPGRGLTEAFF
TRBV10-3	-	CAISAPGGSETQYF
TRBV10-2	-	CASIGTGDDEQYF
TRBV7-9	-	CASSPQTGSYGYTF
TRBV4-1	-	CASSKGGEGHF
TRBV19	-	CASSIAFRANTEAFF
TRBV10-1	-	CASGNPENLNEQFF
TRBV5-1	-	CASKWTQLGDYGYTF
TRBV19	-	CASSRGADSLAYEQYF
TRBV6-5	-	CASSYWTEGTTEAFF
TRBV3-1/TRBV3-2	-	CASSQEGTLLTGELFF
TRBV5-1	-	CASSLGGTGELFF
TRBV18	once	CASSIDRAGANVLTF
TRBV3-1/TRBV3-2	-	CASSQRPQGDEQFF
TRBV5-5	-	CASSLNANTEAFF
TRBV5-4	-	CASSFFDSGEGNTGELFF
TRBV3-1/TRBV3-2	-	CASSQLTNEQFF
TRBV7-9	-	CASSSARSTNEKLFF
TRBV29-1	-	CSVEAVTSEKDTQYF
TRBV15	once	CATSRSHSGQANYGYTF
TRBV3-1/TRBV3-2	-	CASSQISHGRTGELFF
TRBV10-2	-	CASSDGRGGEWGYTF
TRBV3-1/TRBV3-2	-	CASSQDWTSGTYEQYF
TRBV21-1	once	CASSERNFPPEKLFF
TRBV4-1	-	CASSQTGGGPYEQYF
TRBV5-1	-	CASSPAGTGFYSGNTIYF
TRBV5-5	-	CASSLSVGELVDYGYTF
TRBV7-6	-	CASSLQPQGSSTEAFF
TRBV30	-	CAWNQYLGEQYF